One and the same sample provided the 16 T cell receptor beta chains below, sequenced in a study of identical twins. TCRdb fed the 5' RACE reads into MiXCR, producing one record per CDR3 protein. The table shows around 1.7 million distinct CDR3 sequences, with roughly 35% occurring only once. Sequenced material: cord blood. The receptors here all came from a newborn girl in good health.

This clonotype came up a few times. The chain carries TRBV19 and TRBJ2-1; 11 nucleotides line up with TRBD2. The CDR3 is 14 amino acids. The germline V gene has CDR1 LNHDA and CDR2 SQIVND (reference sequence). J gave up 13 bases and V 4 bases, and 9 bases lay outside the gene matches. This CDR3 reads CASSTRGTSGDQFF. The CDR3 nucleotides are TGTGCCAGTAGTACAAGAGGGACTAGCGGCGATCAGTTCTTC. The whole variable domain, remainder taken from reference TRBV19 and TRBJ2-1, is DGGITQSPKYLFRKEGQNVTLSCEQNLNHDAMYWYRQDPGQGLRLIYYSQIVNDFQKGDIAEGYSVSREKKESFPLTVTSAQKNPTAFYLCASSTRGTSGDQFFGPGTRLTVL.

The rearrangement joins TRBV4-2 to TRBJ1-1; D is uncertain. The CDR3 consists of 14 residues. CDR1 LGHNA and CDR2 YNFKEQ come from the germline V gene. Trimming cost V 1 base and J 2 bases, with 8 bases left between them. The CDR3 sequence is CASSQVTPNTEAFF. CDR3 coding DNA: TGTGCCAGCAGCCAAGTAACGCCCAACACTGAAGCTTTCTTT.

The chain combines TRBV7-2 with TRBJ2-7; possible D gene TRBD2, 5 bases. The ends were cut back, 1 base at V and 2 bases at J, with 9 bases in the middle. CDR1 SGHTA and CDR2 FQGNSA come from the germline V gene. This CDR3 is built from 14 residues. In DNA form, the CDR3 reads TGTGCCAGCAGCTTAGTCCGAGGGACCTACGAGCAGTACTTC. Amino acid sequence: CASSLVRGTYEQYF.

This clonotype was seen a handful of times. This chain joins TRBV5-5 and TRBJ2-7, with D possibly matching TRBD2 (6 bases). The CDR3 runs to 15 residues. CDR1 is SGHKS and CDR2 is YYEKEE in the germline V gene (reference sequence). Between the trimmed V and J ends, which lost 4 bases and 3 bases, there was a span of 17 bases. CDR3: CASSVWRGLHYEQYF. For the CDR3, the DNA is TGTGCCAGCAGCGTATGGCGGGGACTCCACTACGAGCAGTACTTC. Combining the CDR3 with reference TRBV5-5 and TRBJ2-7 gives the whole variable domain DAGVTQSPTHLIKTRGQQVTLRCSPISGHKSVSWYQQVLGQGPQFIFQYYEKEERGRGNFPDRFSARQFPNYSSELNVNALLLGDSALYLCASSVWRGLHYEQYFGPGTRLTVT.

This clonotype occurred a few times. V and J are TRBV7-2 and TRBJ2-7; tentative D call: TRBD2 (6 bases). This CDR3 comprises 15 residues. V was cut by 1 base and J by 4 bases, with 14 bases left in between. Germline V CDR1 and CDR2: SGHTA, FQGNSA. The CDR3 loop is CASSLEAGIPYEQYF. DNA of the CDR3: TGTGCCAGCAGCTTAGAGGCGGGAATCCCATACGAGCAGTACTTC.

CDR3 residues: CASNILPGYQPQHF. The CDR3 nucleotides read TGTGCCAGCAACATCCTCCCCGGCTATCAGCCCCAGCATTTT. The chain carries TRBV27 and TRBJ1-5; D gene ambiguous. CDR1 is MNHEY and CDR2 is SMNVEV in the germline V gene (reference sequence). Trimming removed 7 bases at V and 5 bases at J, with 15 bases between. CDR3 size: 14 residues.

This clonotype has ten or more counts. This sequence joins TRBV10-3 and TRBJ2-1; 16 positions match TRBD2. This CDR3 has 18 residues. Per the germline V gene, CDR1 is ENHRY and CDR2 is SYGVKD. Trimming took 5 bases from V and 3 from J; bases not matched to a gene: 7. CDR3 DNA sequence: TGTGCCATCAGTCGGGGACTAGCGGGAGGGCTGAACTACAATGAGCAGTTCTTC. Translating it yields CAISRGLAGGLNYNEQFF.

V gene TRBV2 combines with J gene TRBJ2-1; tentatively, D is TRBD2 (5 bases). The DNA matches TRBJ2-7 better at its end, which makes the J call doubtful. This CDR3 spans 16 amino acids. Germline-derived CDR1 and CDR2 are SNHLY and FYNNEI. The CDR3 region has the DNA TGTGCCAGCAGTGAATTAAAAGGACTGATCTACAATGAGCAGTACTTC. Residues: CASSELKGLIYNEQYF.

About this clonotype: A junction boundary mismatches the germline segment, possibly from a read error. V and J are TRBV7-9 and TRBJ2-1; 11 bases are shared with TRBD2. The germline CDR1 and CDR2 sequences are SEHNR and FQNEAQ (reference sequence). This CDR3 region has 15 residues. The CDR3 sequence: CACSRGLAVYNEQFF. The CDR3 DNA sequence: TGTGCCTGCAGCAGGGGACTAGCGGTCTACAATGAGCAGTTCTTC.

This clonotype was found a few times. This chain connects TRBV7-2 to TRBJ2-1, with D hard to call. Trimming cost V 5 bases and J 0 bases, with 11 bases left between them. The V gene's germline CDR1 is SGHTA and CDR2 FQGNSA. The CDR3 is 15 residues long. The CDR3 loop reads CASSPSLYSYNEQFF. The CDR3 DNA sequence: TGTGCCAGCAGCCCATCACTATACTCCTACAATGAGCAGTTCTTC.

The CDR3, as DNA: TGTGCCAGCAGGCGTACACAGGGGGCGAGCACAGATACGCAGTATTTT. Protein: CASRRTQGASTDTQYF. The chain joins TRBV6-6 to TRBJ2-3, with 9 bases that match TRBD1. V shed 6 bases, J shed 0 bases, and the junction held 7 bases outside the gene matches. CDR3 size: 16 residues. Germline V lookup: CDR1 MNHNY, CDR2 SVGAGI (reference sequence).

There are many counts of this clonotype. V usage is TRBV10-3 and J usage is TRBJ2-1; 9 bases are a match to TRBD2. Unmatched junction bases numbered 1, after V lost 0 bases and J lost 10 bases. This CDR3 is built from 13 residues. Germline values: CDR1 ENHRY, CDR2 SYGVKD. CDR3 in DNA: TGTGCCATCAGTGAGTCCCTAGCGGGGGAGCAGTTCTTC. It yields the protein CAISESLAGEQFF.

The CDR3 is CASSSTGRSSYEQYF. In DNA, the CDR3 is TGTGCCAGCAGCTCCACCGGGAGGAGCTCCTACGAGCAGTACTTC. V usage is TRBV7-9 and J usage is TRBJ2-7; the match to TRBD2 covers 7 bases. With V trimmed by 4 bases and J by 0 bases, 6 bases remained unmatched. Per germline, CDR1 SEHNR and CDR2 FQNEAQ (reference sequence). The CDR3 spans 15 residues. The full variable domain, rest sourced from reference TRBV7-9 and TRBJ2-7, is DTGVSQNPRHKITKRGQNVTFRCDPISEHNRLYWYRQTLGQGPEFLTYFQNEAQLEKSRLLSDRFSAERPKGSFSTLEIQRTEQGDSAMYLCASSSTGRSSYEQYFGPGTRLTVT.

This clonotype was found a few times. This chain links TRBV20-1 with TRBJ2-7; 10 nucleotides align to TRBD1. From germline, CDR1 is DFQATT and CDR2 SNEGSKA (reference sequence). Trimming removed 6 bases from V and 4 bases from J; junction bases left unmatched: 6. The CDR3 has 13 amino acids. The CDR3 region has the DNA TGCAGTGCCATAGACAGGGGGCTGTACGAGCAGTACTTC. It specifies CSAIDRGLYEQYF.

The CDR3 nucleotides are TGCAGTGCTCCTCTATCAGGGATGTCTAACTATGGCTACACCTTC. Translating it yields CSAPLSGMSNYGYTF. The genes are TRBV20-1 and TRBJ1-2, with D possibly being TRBD1 (5 bases). The CDR3 has 15 residues. Germline V gene data show CDR1 as DFQATT and CDR2 as SNEGSKA (reference sequence). Trimming took 5 bases from V and 0 from J, leaving 16 bases between them.

Concerning this clonotype itself: Compared with germline, one end of the junction differs, possibly owing to a read error. The V gene is TRBV12-3 or TRBV12-4, the J gene TRBJ2-3; possible D gene TRBD2, 5 bases. This CDR3 has 15 amino acids. The CDR3: CASRLGLSSTDAQYF. CDR3 nucleotides: TGTGCCAGCAGACTCGGACTGTCTAGCACAGATGCGCAGTATTTT.